Presented here are 20 T cell receptor beta chains from one specimen sequenced in a study of T-cell reconstitution after alpha-beta-depleted transplantation in children. Preparing the TCRbeta library involved the use of unique molecular identifiers. TCRdb redid the calling of the PCR reads with MiXCR, one entry per CDR3 protein. In the table there are approximately 110,000 distinct CDR3 sequences, 20% to 25% of which are singletons. The sample in question was PBMCs, mostly from graft donor cells, obtained 180 days after TCRalphabeta/CD19-depleted stem cell transplant. The source of these receptors is a male patient aged 2 to 9 who had a stem cell transplant for chronic granulomatous disease, so the T cells may come from the graft donor.

This clonotype has ten or more counts. The V gene is TRBV24-1, the J gene TRBJ1-5, with D maybe TRBD1 (5 bases). CDR1 KGHDR and CDR2 SFDVKD come from the germline V gene. Trimming pared 4 bases from V and 4 bases from J, leaving 10 bases between. This CDR3 contains 14 residues. CDR3 sequence reads: CATSEADSNQPQHF. DNA of the CDR3: TGTGCCACCAGTGAGGCTGACAGTAATCAGCCCCAGCATTTT.

This clonotype appeared a few times. The chain recombines TRBV7-2 with TRBJ2-7; 7 bases are shared with TRBD2. The CDR3 length is 15 residues. V was clipped by 2 bases and J by 0 bases; unmatched bases: 4. Per germline, CDR1 SGHTA and CDR2 FQGNSA. CDR3 residues: CASSLLSGTSYEQYF. CDR3 coding DNA: TGTGCCAGCAGCTTATTAAGCGGGACCTCCTACGAGCAGTACTTC.

This clonotype was counted at least ten times. The rearrangement uses TRBV20-1 and TRBJ2-2; 13 bases agree with TRBD2. This CDR3 spans 16 amino acids. CDR1 is DFQATT and CDR2 is SNEGSKA in the germline V gene (reference sequence). Trimming at V came to 6 bases and at J to 4 bases, leaving 8 bases not matched to a gene. This CDR3 is CSARTSGRPITGELFF. As DNA, the CDR3 is TGCAGTGCACGGACTAGCGGGAGACCTATCACCGGGGAGCTGTTTTTT.

In its sample, this clonotype was seen many times. The genes are TRBV11-1 and TRBJ2-2; 11 bases fit TRBD1. Losses at the gene ends were 5 bases for V and 4 bases for J; bases not matched to a gene: 12. CDR1 and CDR2 (germline): SGHAT, FQDESV (reference sequence). The CDR3 is 18 amino acids. CDR3 protein: CASSPQAGQGVVTGELFF. Here the CDR3 DNA reads TGTGCCAGCAGCCCACAAGCGGGACAGGGGGTCGTCACCGGGGAGCTGTTTTTT. The full variable domain, in which reference TRBV11-1 and TRBJ2-2 provide the parts outside the CDR3, is EAEVAQSPRYKITEKSQAVAFWCDPISGHATLYWYRQILGQGPELLVQFQDESVVDDSQLPKDRFSAERLKGVDSTLKIQPAELGDSAMYLCASSPQAGQGVVTGELFFGEGSRLTVL.

This clonotype was seen many times. V gene TRBV12-3 or TRBV12-4 combines with J gene TRBJ2-1, with 12 bases lining up with TRBD2. This CDR3 spans 15 amino acids. V was pared by 7 bases and J by 10 bases, with 11 bases of the junction left unmatched. The CDR3 DNA reads TGTGCCAGCAATTACCTAGCGGGAGGGCCGGGGGAGCAGTTCTTC. This sequence encodes CASNYLAGGPGEQFF.

In its sample, this clonotype was seen many times. CDR3: CASSRGGSSSGANVLTF. The CDR3 coding sequence is TGTGCCAGCAGCAGAGGAGGTTCTTCCTCTGGGGCCAACGTCCTGACTTTC. The rearrangement uses TRBV21-1 and TRBJ2-6. TRBV21-1 is a known pseudogene. This CDR3 comprises 17 residues.

The chain employs TRBV5-1 and TRBJ1-4; 8 nucleotides agree with TRBD1. The CDR3 is 14 amino acids. J was trimmed by 8 bases and V by 4 bases; bases with no gene match: 7. Germline CDR1 is SGHRS and CDR2 is YFSETQ. The CDR3 DNA is TGCGCCAGCAGCCTGGGACAGGCAGAAGAAAAACTGTTTTTT. Protein product: CASSLGQAEEKLFF.

On this clonotype: A much larger clone lies a single base off, so this may be a read error. This chain links TRBV5-1 with TRBJ2-4, with 9 bases lining up with TRBD2. This CDR3 has 15 residues. Germline CDR1 SGHRS, CDR2 YFSETQ. The CDR3 spells CASSRLAGEWNSQYF. CDR3 nucleotide sequence: TGCGCCAGCAGCCGTTTAGCGGGAGAGTGGAACAGTCAGTACTTC. The variable domain in full, completed from reference TRBV5-1 and TRBJ2-4, reads KAGVTQTPRYLIKTRGQQVTLSCSPISGHRSVSWYQQTPGQGLQFLFEYFSETQRNKGNFPGRFSGRQFSNSRSEMNVSTLELGDSALYLCASSRLAGEWNSQYFGAGTRLSVL.

Only a few counts were recorded for this clonotype. V usage is TRBV28 and J usage is TRBJ2-1; 7 bases align to TRBD2. This CDR3 has 14 residues. Germline CDR1 reads MDHEN; CDR2 reads SYDVKM. The J segment lost 4 bases and the V segment lost 5 bases, leaving 5 bases of the junction unmatched. This chain's CDR3 is CASSRDYRYNEQFF. CDR3 in DNA: TGTGCCAGCAGTCGGGACTACCGGTACAATGAGCAGTTCTTC.

The gene calls are TRBV12-3 or TRBV12-4 and TRBJ1-6, with TRBD1 matching over 8 bases. The CDR3 is 14 amino acids. V lost 6 bases to trimming and J lost 8 bases; unmatched junction nucleotides: 6. The CDR3 region is CASSFQGADSPLHF. In DNA, the CDR3 is TGTGCCAGCAGCTTTCAGGGGGCTGATTCACCCCTCCACTTT.

This clonotype was detected only a few times. V is TRBV12-3 or TRBV12-4 and J is TRBJ2-2; D is perhaps TRBD2 (5 bases). This CDR3 contains 14 residues. The V end lost 5 bases, the J end lost 6 bases, and 13 bases lay between the germline ends. The CDR3 nucleotides read TGTGCCAGCAGTACCCCCGGGGTGCCCGGGGAGCTGTTTTTT. It is translated as CASSTPGVPGELFF.

This clonotype was seen a handful of times. This chain uses TRBV11-3 with TRBJ1-1; D remains unclear. This CDR3 has 16 residues. V was cut by 1 base and J by 0 bases, with 12 bases left in between. The V gene's germline CDR1 is SGHNT and CDR2 YENEEA. In nucleotides, the CDR3 is TGTGCCAGCAGCTTAGTTTTCTCCGGCGTGAACACTGAAGCTTTCTTT. Residues: CASSLVFSGVNTEAFF.

The table lists this clonotype with a few counts. The rearrangement uses TRBV20-1 and TRBJ2-3; possible D gene TRBD2, 6 bases. V lost 3 bases and J lost 0, with 10 bases in between. In germline, CDR1 is DFQATT, CDR2 SNEGSKA (reference sequence). This CDR3 is built from 14 residues. CDR3 residues: CSARRGSSTDTQYF. The DNA for the CDR3 is TGCAGTGCTAGGCGGGGCTCTAGCACAGATACGCAGTATTTT.

In this sample, this clonotype turned up many times. The chain is built from TRBV20-1 and TRBJ2-1; perhaps TRBD1 as D (5 bases). The ends were cut back, 3 bases at V and 9 bases at J, with 9 bases in the middle. Germline-derived CDR1 and CDR2 are DFQATT and SNEGSKA (reference sequence). This CDR3 comprises 11 residues. This CDR3 reads CSASLQGEQFF. DNA for the CDR3: TGCAGTGCTAGTCTCCAGGGTGAGCAGTTCTTC.

This clonotype was counted ten times or more. This chain links TRBV29-1 with TRBJ2-1; no reliable D call. The CDR3 extends over 16 amino acids. V was shortened by 0 bases and J by 0 bases, with 12 bases between the two germline ends. Germline values: CDR1 SQVTM, CDR2 ANQGSEA. The CDR3 loop reads CSVEDVAESSYNEQFF. For the CDR3, the DNA is TGCAGCGTTGAAGACGTGGCGGAGAGCTCCTACAATGAGCAGTTCTTC.

Many counts were recorded for this clonotype. V and J are TRBV27 and TRBJ2-2, with 7 bases lining up with TRBD2. CDR1 is MNHEY, CDR2 SMNVEV, per germline (reference sequence). V was pared by 3 bases and J by 0 bases, with 7 bases of the junction left unmatched. This CDR3 has 17 amino acids. The CDR3 region is CASSFSTSEANTGELFF. CDR3 DNA sequence: TGTGCCAGCAGTTTCTCCACTAGCGAGGCGAACACCGGGGAGCTGTTTTTT.

This clonotype was seen only a few times. The chain has TRBV5-6 and TRBJ1-2, with D unresolved. Germline assignment: CDR1 SGHDT and CDR2 YYEEEE. The CDR3 is made up of 12 amino acids. Trimming cost V 6 bases and J 8 bases, with 14 bases left between them. CDR3 in amino acids: CASNHKGGGYTF. The CDR3 region has the DNA TGTGCCAGCAACCACAAGGGAGGAGGCTACACCTTC.

This clonotype was picked up many times. The chain has TRBV20-1 and TRBJ2-1; 10 positions match TRBD2. Germline CDR1 reads DFQATT; CDR2 reads SNEGSKA (reference sequence). Germline trimming cut 3 bases from V and 9 bases from J; bases unmatched to any gene: 8. CDR3 length equals 14 residues. In DNA form, the CDR3 reads TGCAGTGCTAGTGACAAGCGGGAGGGAACTGAGCAGTTCTTC. Protein product: CSASDKREGTEQFF.

This clonotype was recorded at least ten times. V and J are TRBV5-6 and TRBJ1-5; D perhaps matches TRBD1 (5 bases). Trimming removed 0 bases at V and 2 bases at J, with 15 bases between. This CDR3 is built from 17 residues. Germline CDR1 SGHDT, CDR2 YYEEEE. The CDR3 here is CASSLAGGSGGNQPQHF. In DNA, the CDR3 is TGTGCCAGCAGCTTGGCCGGGGGGTCGGGTGGCAATCAGCCCCAGCATTTT.

This chain connects TRBV29-1 to TRBJ2-4; TRBD1 agrees at 7 bases. V shed 7 bases, J shed 4 bases, and the junction held 7 bases outside the gene matches. The germline V gene has CDR1 SQVTM and CDR2 ANQGSEA. The CDR3 loop spans 13 amino acids. The CDR3 DNA is TGCAGCGCCCGGGGACAGCCAAAAAACATTCAGTACTTC. The encoded protein is CSARGQPKNIQYF. The variable domain in full, with the rest retrieved from reference TRBV29-1 and TRBJ2-4, is SAVISQKPSRDICQRGTSLTIQCQVDSQVTMMFWYRQQPGQSLTLIATANQGSEATYESGFVIDKFPISRPNLTFSTLTVSNMSPEDSSIYLCSARGQPKNIQYFGAGTRLSVL.